Following are 3 T cell receptor beta chains from one sample sequenced in a study of blood T cell repertoires in COVID-19. Data came from immunoSEQ multiplex PCR; TCRdb stores just in-frame clones and leaves some out. In the table there are 100,000 or so clones, more than 80% of which are singletons. Sample: peripheral blood. Receptors were obtained from a human donor in a cohort sampled during active COVID-19.

The chain joins TRBV7-9 to TRBJ2-1; 11 nucleotides agree with TRBD2. The length of the CDR3 is 17 residues. Germline lookup yields CDR1 SEHNR and CDR2 FQNEAQ (reference sequence). V lost 5 bases, J lost 7 bases, and 13 bases stayed unmatched. The CDR3 DNA sequence: TGTGCCAGCAGCCCACCCACCACAGCTAGCGGGGGGAATGAGCAGTTCTTC. Residues: CASSPPTTASGGNEQFF. The full variable domain, in which reference TRBV7-9 and TRBJ2-1 provide the parts outside the CDR3, is DTGVSQNPRHKITKRGQNVTFRCDPISEHNRLYWYRQTLGQGPEFLTYFQNEAQLEKSRLLSDRFSAERPKGSFSTLEIQRTEQGDSAMYLCASSPPTTASGGNEQFFGPGTRLTVL.

In its sample, this clone was seen once. This chain connects TRBV6-4 to TRBJ2-2; the D gene is possibly TRBD1 (6 bases). Germline loops: CDR1 MRHNA, CDR2 SNTAGT. The CDR3 extends over 15 amino acids. Trimming shortened V by 6 bases and J by 5 bases, and 16 bases separated the two germline ends. The CDR3 region is CASRGQSTGTGELFF. The CDR3 DNA reads TGTGCCAGCAGAGGACAGAGCACGGGGACCGGGGAGCTGTTTTTT.

This chain uses TRBV9 with TRBJ1-5, with 7 bases identical to TRBD1. The CDR3 is 15 amino acids. With 5 bases clipped from V and 7 bases from J, the junction kept 12 bases outside the gene matches. Germline assignment: CDR1 SGDLS and CDR2 YYNGEE. CDR3 DNA sequence: TGTGCCAGCAGTCTCGGCGGAGGGGGCGGGCAGCCCCAGCATTTT. The encoded protein is CASSLGGGGGQPQHF.